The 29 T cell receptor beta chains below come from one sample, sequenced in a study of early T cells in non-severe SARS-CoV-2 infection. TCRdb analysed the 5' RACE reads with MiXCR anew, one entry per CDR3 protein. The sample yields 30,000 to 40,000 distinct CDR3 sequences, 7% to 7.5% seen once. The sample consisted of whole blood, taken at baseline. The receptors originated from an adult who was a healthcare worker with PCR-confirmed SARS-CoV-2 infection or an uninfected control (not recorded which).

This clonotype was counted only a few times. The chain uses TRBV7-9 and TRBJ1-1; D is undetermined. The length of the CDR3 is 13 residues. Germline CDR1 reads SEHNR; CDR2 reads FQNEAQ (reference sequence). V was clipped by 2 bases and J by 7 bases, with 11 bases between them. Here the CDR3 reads CASSLMVAVEAFF. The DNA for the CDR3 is TGTGCCAGCAGCTTAATGGTGGCAGTTGAAGCTTTCTTT.

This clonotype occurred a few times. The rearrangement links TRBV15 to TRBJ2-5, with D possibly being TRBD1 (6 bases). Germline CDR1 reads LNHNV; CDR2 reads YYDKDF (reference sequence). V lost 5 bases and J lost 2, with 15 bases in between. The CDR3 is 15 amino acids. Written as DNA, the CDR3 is TGTGCCACCAGCGGAACAGGGAGCCCGCAAGAGACCCAGTACTTC. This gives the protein CATSGTGSPQETQYF.

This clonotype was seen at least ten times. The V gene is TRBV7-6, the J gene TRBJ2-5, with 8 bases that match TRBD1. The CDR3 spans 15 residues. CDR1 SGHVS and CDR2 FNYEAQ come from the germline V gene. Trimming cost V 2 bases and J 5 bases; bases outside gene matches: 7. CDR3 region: CASSLKAGGLETQYF. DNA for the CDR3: TGTGCCAGCAGCTTAAAGGCAGGGGGCTTGGAGACCCAGTACTTC. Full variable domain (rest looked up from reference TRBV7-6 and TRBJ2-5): GAGVSQSPRYKVTKRGQDVALRCDPISGHVSLYWYRQALGQGPEFLTYFNYEAQQDKSGLPNDRFSAERPEGSISTLTIQRTEQRDSAMYRCASSLKAGGLETQYFGPGTRLLVL.

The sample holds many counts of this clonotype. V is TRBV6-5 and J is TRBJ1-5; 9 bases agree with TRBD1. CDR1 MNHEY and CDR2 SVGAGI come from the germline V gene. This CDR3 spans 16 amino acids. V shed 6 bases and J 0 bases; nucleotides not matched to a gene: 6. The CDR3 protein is CASRPDRGFSNQPQHF. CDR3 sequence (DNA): TGTGCCAGCAGACCAGACAGGGGGTTTAGCAATCAGCCCCAGCATTTT.

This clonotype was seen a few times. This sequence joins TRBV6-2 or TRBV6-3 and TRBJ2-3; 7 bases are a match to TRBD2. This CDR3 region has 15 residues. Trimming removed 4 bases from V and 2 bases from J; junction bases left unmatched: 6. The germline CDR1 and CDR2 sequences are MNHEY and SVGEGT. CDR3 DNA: TGTGCCAGCAGTTCCGTGACTAGCTTCACAGATACGCAGTATTTT. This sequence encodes CASSSVTSFTDTQYF.

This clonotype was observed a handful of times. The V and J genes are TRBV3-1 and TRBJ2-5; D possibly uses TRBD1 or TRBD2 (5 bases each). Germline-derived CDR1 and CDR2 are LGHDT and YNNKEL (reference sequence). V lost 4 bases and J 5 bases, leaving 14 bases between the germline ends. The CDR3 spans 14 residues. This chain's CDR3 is CASSLTGPRETQYF. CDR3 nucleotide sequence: TGTGCCAGCAGCCTCACGGGACCGCGCGAGACCCAGTACTTC.

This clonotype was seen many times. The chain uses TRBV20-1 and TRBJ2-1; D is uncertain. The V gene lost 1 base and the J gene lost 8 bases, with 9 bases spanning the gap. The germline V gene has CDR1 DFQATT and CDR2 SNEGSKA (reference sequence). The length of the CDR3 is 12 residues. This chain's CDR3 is CSARGRNDEQFF. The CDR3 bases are TGCAGTGCTAGAGGGCGGAACGATGAGCAGTTCTTC.

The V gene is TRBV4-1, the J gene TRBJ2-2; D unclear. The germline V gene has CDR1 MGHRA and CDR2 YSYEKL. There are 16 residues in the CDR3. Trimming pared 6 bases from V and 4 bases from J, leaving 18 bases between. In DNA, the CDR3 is TGCGCCAGCAGATCTGCCCGAGCCCACACCACCGGGGAGCTGTTTTTT. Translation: CASRSARAHTTGELFF.

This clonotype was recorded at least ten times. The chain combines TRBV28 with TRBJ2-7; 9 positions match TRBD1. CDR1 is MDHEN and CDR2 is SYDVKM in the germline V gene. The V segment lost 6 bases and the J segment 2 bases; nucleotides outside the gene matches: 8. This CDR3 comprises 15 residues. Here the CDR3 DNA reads TGTGCCAGCAGCACAGGACAGGGGCGTCCCTACGAGCAGTACTTC. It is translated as CASSTGQGRPYEQYF.

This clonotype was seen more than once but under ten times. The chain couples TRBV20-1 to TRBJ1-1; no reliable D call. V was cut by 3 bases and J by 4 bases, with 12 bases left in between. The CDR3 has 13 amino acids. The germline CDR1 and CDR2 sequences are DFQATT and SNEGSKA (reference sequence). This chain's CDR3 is CSARAPEGTEAFF. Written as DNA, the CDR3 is TGCAGTGCTAGGGCTCCCGAAGGCACTGAAGCTTTCTTT.

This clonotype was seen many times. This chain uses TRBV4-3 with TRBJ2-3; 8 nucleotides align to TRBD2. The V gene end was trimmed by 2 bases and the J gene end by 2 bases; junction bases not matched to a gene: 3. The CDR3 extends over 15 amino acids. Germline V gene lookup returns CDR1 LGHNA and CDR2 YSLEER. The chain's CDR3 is CASSQQREFTDTQYF. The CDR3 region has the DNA TGCGCCAGCAGCCAACAGCGGGAGTTCACAGATACGCAGTATTTT.

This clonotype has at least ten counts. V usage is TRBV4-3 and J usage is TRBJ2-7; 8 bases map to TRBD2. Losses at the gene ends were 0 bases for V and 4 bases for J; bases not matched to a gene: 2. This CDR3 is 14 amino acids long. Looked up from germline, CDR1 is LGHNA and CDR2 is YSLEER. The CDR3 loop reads CASSQDRGGYEQYF. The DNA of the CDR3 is TGCGCCAGCAGCCAAGATCGGGGGGGTTACGAGCAGTACTTC.

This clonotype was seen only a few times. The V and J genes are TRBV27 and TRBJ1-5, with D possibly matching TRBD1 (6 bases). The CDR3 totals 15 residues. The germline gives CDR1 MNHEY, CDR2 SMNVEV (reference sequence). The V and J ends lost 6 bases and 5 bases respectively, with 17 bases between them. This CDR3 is CASRAQGRRDQPQHF. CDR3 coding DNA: TGTGCCAGCAGGGCACAGGGTAGAAGGGATCAGCCCCAGCATTTT.

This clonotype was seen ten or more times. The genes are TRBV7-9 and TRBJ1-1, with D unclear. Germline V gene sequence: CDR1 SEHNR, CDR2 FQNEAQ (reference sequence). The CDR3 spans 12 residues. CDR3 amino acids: CAIAHLNTEAFF. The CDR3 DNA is TGTGCTATAGCACATCTGAACACTGAAGCTTTCTTT. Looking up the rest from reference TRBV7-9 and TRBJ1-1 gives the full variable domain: DTGVSQNPRHKITKRGQNVTFRCDPISEHNRLYWYRQTLGQGPEFLTYFQNEAQLEKSRLLSDRFSAERPKGSFSTLEIQRTEQGDSAMYLCAIAHLNTEAFFGQGTRLTVV.

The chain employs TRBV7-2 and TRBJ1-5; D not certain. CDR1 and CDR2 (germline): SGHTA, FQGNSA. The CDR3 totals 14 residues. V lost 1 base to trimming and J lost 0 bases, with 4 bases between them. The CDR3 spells CASSLGRSNQPQHF. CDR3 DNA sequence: TGTGCCAGCAGCTTAGGGCGTAGCAATCAGCCCCAGCATTTT.

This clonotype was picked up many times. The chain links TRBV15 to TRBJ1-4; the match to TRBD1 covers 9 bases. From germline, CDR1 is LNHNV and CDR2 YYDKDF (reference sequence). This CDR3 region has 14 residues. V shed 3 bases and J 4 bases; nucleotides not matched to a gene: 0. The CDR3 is CATSRGQGNEKLFF. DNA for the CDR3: TGTGCCACCAGCAGGGGACAGGGTAATGAAAAACTGTTTTTT. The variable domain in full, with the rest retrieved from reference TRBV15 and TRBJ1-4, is DAMVIQNPRYQVTQFGKPVTLSCSQTLNHNVMYWYQQKSSQAPKLLFHYYDKDFNNEADTPDNFQSRRPNTSFCFLDIRSPGLGDTAMYLCATSRGQGNEKLFFGSGTQLSVL.

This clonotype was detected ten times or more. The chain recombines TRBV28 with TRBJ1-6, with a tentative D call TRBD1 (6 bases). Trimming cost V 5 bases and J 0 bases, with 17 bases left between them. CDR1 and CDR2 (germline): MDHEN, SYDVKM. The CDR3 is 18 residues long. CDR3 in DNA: TGTGCCAGCAGTCAGGGACACGCGACAGGCTCCTATAATTCACCCCTCCACTTT. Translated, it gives CASSQGHATGSYNSPLHF.

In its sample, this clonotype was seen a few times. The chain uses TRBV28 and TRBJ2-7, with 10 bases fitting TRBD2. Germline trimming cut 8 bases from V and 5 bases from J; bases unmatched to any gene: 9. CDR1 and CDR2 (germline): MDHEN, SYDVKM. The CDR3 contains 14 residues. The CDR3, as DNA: TGTGCCAGCTCCGGTGGACTAGCGGTTGACGAGCAGTACTTC. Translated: CASSGGLAVDEQYF.

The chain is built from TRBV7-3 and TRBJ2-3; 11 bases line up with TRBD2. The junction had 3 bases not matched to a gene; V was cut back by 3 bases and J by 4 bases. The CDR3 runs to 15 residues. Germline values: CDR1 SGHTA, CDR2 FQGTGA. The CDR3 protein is CASSFTSGSADTQYF. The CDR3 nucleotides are TGTGCCAGCAGCTTCACTAGCGGGAGTGCAGATACGCAGTATTTT.

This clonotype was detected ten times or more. The CDR3, as DNA: TGTGCCAGCTTCAGATCCGTGGGGACGAGGAACACTGAAGCTTTCTTT. It yields the protein CASFRSVGTRNTEAFF. V gene TRBV6-2 or TRBV6-3 combines with J gene TRBJ1-1; a weak D match, TRBD1 (5 bases). Per the germline V gene, CDR1 is MNHEY and CDR2 is SVGEGT. V gave up 8 bases and J gave up 1 base, with 20 bases separating them. This CDR3 has 16 residues.

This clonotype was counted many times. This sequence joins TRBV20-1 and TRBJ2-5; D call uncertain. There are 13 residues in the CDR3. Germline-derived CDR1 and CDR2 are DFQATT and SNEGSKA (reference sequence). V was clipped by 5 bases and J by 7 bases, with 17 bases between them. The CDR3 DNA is TGCAGTGCTCCGGCCGGCCAGCTTCTGACCCAGTACTTC. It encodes CSAPAGQLLTQYF.

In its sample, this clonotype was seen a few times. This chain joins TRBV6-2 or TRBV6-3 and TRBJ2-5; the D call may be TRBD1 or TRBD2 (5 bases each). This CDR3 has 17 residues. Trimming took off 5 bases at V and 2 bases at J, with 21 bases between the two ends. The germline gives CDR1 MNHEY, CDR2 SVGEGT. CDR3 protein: CASSPLHSPGRQETQYF. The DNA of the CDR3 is TGTGCCAGCAGTCCGCTCCACTCGCCGGGACGGCAAGAGACCCAGTACTTC.

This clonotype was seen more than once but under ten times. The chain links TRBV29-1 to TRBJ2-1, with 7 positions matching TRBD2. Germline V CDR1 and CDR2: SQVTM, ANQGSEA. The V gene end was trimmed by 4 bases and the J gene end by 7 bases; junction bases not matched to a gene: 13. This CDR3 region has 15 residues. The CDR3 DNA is TGCAGCGTTGGGCCTTCTAGCGGCCCTTCGAATGAGCAGTTCTTC. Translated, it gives CSVGPSSGPSNEQFF.

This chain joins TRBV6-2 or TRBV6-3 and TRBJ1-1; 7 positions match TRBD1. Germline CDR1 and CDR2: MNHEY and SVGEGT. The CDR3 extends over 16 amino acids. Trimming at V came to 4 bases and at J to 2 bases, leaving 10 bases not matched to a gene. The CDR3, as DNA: TGTGCCAGCAGTTTACTCCTGGGACAGAAAAACACTGAAGCTTTCTTT. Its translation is CASSLLLGQKNTEAFF.

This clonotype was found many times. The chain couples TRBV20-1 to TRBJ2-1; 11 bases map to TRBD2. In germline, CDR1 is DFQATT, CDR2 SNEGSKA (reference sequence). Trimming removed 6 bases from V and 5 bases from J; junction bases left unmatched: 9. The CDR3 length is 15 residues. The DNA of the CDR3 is TGCAGTGCGAGGACCGGACTAGCGGGCGACAATGAGCAGTTCTTC. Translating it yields CSARTGLAGDNEQFF.

CDR3 DNA sequence: TGTGCCAGCAGTTTAATTTTTAGCTCTGGGGCCAACGTCCTGACTTTC. Encoded protein: CASSLIFSSGANVLTF. The rearrangement joins TRBV28 to TRBJ2-6; D unclear. Per germline, CDR1 MDHEN and CDR2 SYDVKM. Trimming took off 2 bases at V and 0 bases at J, with 8 bases between the two ends. The CDR3 has 16 residues.

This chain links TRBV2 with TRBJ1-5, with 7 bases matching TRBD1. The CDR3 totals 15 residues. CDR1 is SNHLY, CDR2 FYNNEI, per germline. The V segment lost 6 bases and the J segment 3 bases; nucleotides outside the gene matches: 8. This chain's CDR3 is CASRSTGDNNQPQHF. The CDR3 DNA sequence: TGTGCCAGCAGGTCAACAGGGGACAACAATCAGCCCCAGCATTTT. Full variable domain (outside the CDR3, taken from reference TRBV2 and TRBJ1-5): EPEVTQTPSHQVTQMGQEVILRCVPISNHLYFYWYRQILGQKVEFLVSFYNNEISEKSEIFDDQFSVERPDGSNFTLKIRSTKLEDSAMYFCASRSTGDNNQPQHFGDGTRLSIL.

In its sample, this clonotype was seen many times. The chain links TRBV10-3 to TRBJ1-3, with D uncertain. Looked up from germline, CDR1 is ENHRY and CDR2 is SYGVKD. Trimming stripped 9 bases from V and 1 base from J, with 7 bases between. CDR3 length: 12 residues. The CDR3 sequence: CAIAGSGNTIYF. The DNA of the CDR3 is TGTGCCATTGCAGGTTCTGGAAACACCATATATTTT.

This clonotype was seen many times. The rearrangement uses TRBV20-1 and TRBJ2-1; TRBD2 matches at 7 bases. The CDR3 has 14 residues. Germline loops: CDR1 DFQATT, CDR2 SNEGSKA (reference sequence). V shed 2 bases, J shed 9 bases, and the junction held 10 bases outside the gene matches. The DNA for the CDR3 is TGCAGTGCTAGAAGGGAGGGCCTTTGGGTTGAGCAGTTCTTC. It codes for CSARREGLWVEQFF.